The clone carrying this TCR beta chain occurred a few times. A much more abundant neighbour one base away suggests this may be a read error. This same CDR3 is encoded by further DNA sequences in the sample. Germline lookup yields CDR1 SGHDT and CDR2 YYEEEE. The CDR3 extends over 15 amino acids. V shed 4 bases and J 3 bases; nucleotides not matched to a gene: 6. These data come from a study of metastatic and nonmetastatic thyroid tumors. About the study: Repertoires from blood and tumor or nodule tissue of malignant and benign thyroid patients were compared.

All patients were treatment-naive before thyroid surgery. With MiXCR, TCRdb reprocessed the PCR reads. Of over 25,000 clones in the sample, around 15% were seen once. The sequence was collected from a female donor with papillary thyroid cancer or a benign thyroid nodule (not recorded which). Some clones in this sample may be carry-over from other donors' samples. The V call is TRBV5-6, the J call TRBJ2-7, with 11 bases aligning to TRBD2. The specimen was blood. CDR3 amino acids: CASSAGTSGGYEQYF. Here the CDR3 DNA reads TGTGCCAGCAGCGCCGGGACTAGCGGTGGCTACGAGCAGTACTTC.